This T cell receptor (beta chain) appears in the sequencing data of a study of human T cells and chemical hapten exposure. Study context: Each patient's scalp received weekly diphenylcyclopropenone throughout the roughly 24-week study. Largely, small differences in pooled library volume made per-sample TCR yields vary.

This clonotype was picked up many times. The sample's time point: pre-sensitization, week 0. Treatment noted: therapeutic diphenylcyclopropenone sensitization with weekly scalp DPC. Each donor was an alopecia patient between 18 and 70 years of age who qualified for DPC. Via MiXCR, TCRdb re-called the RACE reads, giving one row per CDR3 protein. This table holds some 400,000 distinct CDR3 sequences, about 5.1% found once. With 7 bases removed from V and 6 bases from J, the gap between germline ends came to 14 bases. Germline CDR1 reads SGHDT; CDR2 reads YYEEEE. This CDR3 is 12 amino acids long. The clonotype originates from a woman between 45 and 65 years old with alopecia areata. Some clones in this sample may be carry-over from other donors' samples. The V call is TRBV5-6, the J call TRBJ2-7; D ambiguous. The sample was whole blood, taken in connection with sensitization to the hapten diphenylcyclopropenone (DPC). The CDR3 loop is CASSGGFSEQYF. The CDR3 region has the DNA TGTGCCAGCTCCGGCGGTTTCTCCGAGCAGTACTTC.